In this sample, the clone carrying this T cell receptor (beta chain) turned up a few times. Its specificity is unknown. These data originate in a study of T cell repertoires in cytomegalovirus infection. General study points: The ex vivo response was dominated by HLA-C-restricted CMV-specific TCR beta clonotypes.

TCRdb redid the calling of the reads with MiXCR, one entry per CDR3 protein. The sample contains some 350,000 distinct CDR3 sequences, almost 30% of which appear only once. The CDR3 has 14 residues. The germline V and J ends were trimmed by 1 base and 5 bases, with 12 bases remaining between them. Per germline, CDR1 MDHEN and CDR2 SYDVKM. The material was cultured PBMCs, obtained from culture after CMV antigen stimulation. This sequence was found in a human donor in good health (CMV status not recorded). Some clones in this sample may be carry-over from other donors' samples. The rearrangement uses TRBV28 and TRBJ2-7; D may be TRBD2 (5 bases). DNA of the CDR3: TGTGCCAGCAGTTTATTCAGCGGTCCAAACGAGCAGTACTTC. This translates into CASSLFSGPNEQYF.